This record looks at one T cell receptor beta chain sequence and its context. Its antigen is undetermined. Because the CDR3's place on the DNA is in doubt, the DNA is left out and the CDR3 is given as listed by TCRdb. The study reverse transcribed the entire isolated RNA, so it sequenced expressed TCRB transcripts. TCRdb's table, derived via immunoSEQ multiplex PCR, lists solely in-frame clones and lacks some. This sample yields 120,000 to 150,000 clones, of which roughly 53% are seen a single time; 0.35% to 0.5% belongs to the top ten. In total, each donor contributed a single heparinised blood draw that averaged about 100 mL. Researchers reported sorting CD4+ naive, central memory, regulatory and stem cell-like memory cells via CD45RO/CCR7/CD25/CD127/CD95/CD27. This sample is part of a study of beta chain features in type 1 diabetes. Study-level results: Possibly, sequencing cDNA over-represented cells that had high TCR expression levels. Shorter TCRB CDR3s, moderately but significantly so, marked every one of the four CD4+ subsets in Type 1 diabetes patients.

Ends included, the CDR3 has 18 residues. CDR1 and CDR2 (germline): GTSNPN, SVGIG (reference sequence). This TCR was sampled from a man younger than 35 in good health. V usage is TRBV30 and J usage is TRBJ1-2; TRBD1, the table's D call, was not compared with the DNA. Sequencing input: Tregs from blood. The chain's CDR3 is CAWSAWTSTSGPNYGYTF.